This T cell receptor beta chain was sequenced in a study of graft-versus-host responses after intestinal transplantation. The protocol was immunoSEQ multiplex PCR, while the TCRdb copy is restricted to in-frame clones and leaves out a portion. The repertoire holds roughly 29,000 clones, with just under 95% as singletons. Germline V lookup: CDR1 MGHRA, CDR2 YSYEKL. The CDR3 is 18 amino acids. The J segment lost 9 bases and the V segment lost 1 base, leaving 14 bases of the junction unmatched. This clone was counted a single time. The sequencing used PBMCs, collected around 70 days after intestinal transplant. The clonotype was recovered from a human patient who received an intestinal transplant, so some T cells may come from the graft donor. The chain carries TRBV4-1 and TRBJ2-1; 11 nucleotides align to TRBD2. The CDR3 DNA is TGCGCCAGCAGCCAAGTAATAGCGGGAGGGAATGAGGGTCTTGAGCAGTTCTTC. It encodes CASSQVIAGGNEGLEQFF.